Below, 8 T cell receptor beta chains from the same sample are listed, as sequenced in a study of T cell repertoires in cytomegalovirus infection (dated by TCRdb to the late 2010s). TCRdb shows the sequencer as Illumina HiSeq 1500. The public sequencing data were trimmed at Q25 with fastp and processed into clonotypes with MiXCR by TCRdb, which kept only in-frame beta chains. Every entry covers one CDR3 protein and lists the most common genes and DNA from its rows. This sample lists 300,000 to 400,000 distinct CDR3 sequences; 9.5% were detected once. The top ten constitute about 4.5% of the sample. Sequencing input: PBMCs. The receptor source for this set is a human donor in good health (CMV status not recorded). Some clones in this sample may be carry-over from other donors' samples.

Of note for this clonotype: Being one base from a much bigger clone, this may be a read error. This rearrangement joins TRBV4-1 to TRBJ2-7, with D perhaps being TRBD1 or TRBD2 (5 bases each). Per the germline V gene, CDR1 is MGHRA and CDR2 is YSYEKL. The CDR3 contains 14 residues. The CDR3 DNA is TGCACCAGCAGCCCCCAGGGAGCACCCTACGAGCAGTACTTC. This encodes CTSSPQGAPYEQYF.

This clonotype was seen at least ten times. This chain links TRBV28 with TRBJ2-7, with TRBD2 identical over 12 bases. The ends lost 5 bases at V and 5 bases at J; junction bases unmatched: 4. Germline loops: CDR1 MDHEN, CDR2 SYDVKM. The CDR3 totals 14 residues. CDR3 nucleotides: TGTGCCAGCAGTCCCCGACTAGCGGGAGACGAGCAGTACTTC. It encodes CASSPRLAGDEQYF.

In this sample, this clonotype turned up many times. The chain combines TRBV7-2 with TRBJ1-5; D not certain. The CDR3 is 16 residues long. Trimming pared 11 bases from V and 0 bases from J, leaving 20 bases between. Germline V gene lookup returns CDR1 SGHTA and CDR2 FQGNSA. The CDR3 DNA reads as TGTGCCCGGTCGGGAATCGAGTGGATTAGCAATCAGCCCCAGCATTTT. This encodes CARSGIEWISNQPQHF.

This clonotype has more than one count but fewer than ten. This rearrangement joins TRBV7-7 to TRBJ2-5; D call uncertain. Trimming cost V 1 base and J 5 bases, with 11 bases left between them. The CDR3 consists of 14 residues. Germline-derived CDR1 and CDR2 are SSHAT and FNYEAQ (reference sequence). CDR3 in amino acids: CASSLGSLRETQYF. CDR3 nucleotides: TGTGCCAGCAGCTTAGGGTCCCTAAGGGAGACCCAGTACTTC.

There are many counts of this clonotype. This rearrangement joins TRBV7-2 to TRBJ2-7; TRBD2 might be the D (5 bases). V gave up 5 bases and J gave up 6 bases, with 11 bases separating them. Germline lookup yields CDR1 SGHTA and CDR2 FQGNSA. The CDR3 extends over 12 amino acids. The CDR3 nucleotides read TGTGCCAGCAGCCCCGCTGGAGGCGAGCAGTACTTC. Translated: CASSPAGGEQYF.

DNA of the CDR3: TGCAGTGCTAGAGTCTGGGGGGACACTGAAGCTTTCTTT. It translates to CSARVWGDTEAFF. J is TRBJ1-1 and V is TRBV20-1; tentative D call: TRBD1 (5 bases). Germline V gene data show CDR1 as DFQATT and CDR2 as SNEGSKA (reference sequence). Trimming took 1 base from V and 3 from J, leaving 9 bases between them. This CDR3 comprises 13 residues.

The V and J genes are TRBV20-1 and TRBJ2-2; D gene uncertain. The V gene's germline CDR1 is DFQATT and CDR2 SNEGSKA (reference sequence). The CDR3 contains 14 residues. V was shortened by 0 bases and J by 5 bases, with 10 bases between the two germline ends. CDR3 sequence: CSARDRLITGELFF. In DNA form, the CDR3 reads TGCAGTGCTAGAGATAGACTTATAACCGGGGAGCTGTTTTTT.

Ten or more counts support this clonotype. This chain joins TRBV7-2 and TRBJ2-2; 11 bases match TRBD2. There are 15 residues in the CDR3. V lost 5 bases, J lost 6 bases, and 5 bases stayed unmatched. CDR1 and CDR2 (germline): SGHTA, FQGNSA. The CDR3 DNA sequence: TGTGCCAGCAGCACTCTAGCGGGAGGTGCCGGGGAGCTGTTTTTT. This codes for CASSTLAGGAGELFF.